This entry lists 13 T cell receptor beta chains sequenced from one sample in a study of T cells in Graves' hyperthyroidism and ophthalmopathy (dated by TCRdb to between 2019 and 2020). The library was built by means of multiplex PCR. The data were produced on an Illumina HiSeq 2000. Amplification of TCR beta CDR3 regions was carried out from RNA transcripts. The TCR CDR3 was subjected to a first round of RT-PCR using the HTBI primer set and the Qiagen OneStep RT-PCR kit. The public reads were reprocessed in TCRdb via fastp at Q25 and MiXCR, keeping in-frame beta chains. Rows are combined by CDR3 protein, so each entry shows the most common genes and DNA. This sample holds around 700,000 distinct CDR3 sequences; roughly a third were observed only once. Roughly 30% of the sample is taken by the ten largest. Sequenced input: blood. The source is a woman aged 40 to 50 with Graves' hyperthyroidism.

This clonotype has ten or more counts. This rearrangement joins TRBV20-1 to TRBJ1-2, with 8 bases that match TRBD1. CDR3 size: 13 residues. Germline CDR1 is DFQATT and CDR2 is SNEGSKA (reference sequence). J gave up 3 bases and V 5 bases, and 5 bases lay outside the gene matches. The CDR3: CSASRGLDYGYTF. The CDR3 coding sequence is TGCAGTGCTTCCAGGGGGCTTGACTATGGCTACACCTTC.

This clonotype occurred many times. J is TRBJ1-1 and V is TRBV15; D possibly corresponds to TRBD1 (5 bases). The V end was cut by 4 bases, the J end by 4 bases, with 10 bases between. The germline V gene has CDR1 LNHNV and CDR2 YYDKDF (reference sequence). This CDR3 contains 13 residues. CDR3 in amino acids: CATSKNGGTEAFF. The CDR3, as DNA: TGTGCCACCAGCAAAAACGGGGGCACTGAAGCTTTCTTT.

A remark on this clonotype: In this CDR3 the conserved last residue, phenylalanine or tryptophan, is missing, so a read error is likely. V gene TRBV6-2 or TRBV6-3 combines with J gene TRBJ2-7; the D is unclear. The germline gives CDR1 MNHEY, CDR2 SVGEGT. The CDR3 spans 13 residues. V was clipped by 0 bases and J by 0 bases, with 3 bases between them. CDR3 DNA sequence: TGTGCCAGCAGTTACTCAACCTCCTACGAGCAGTACCTC. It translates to CASSYSTSYEQYL.

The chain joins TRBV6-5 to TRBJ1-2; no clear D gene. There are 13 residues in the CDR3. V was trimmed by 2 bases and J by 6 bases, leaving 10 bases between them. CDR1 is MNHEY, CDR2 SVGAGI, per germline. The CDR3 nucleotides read TGTGCCAGCAGTTACGTGGCAGAAGATGGCTACACCTTC. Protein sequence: CASSYVAEDGYTF.

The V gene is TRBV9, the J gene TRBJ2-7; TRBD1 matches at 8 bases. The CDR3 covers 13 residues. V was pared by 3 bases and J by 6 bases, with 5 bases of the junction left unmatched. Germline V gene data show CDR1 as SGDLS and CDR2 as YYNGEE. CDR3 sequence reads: CASSATGVAEQYF. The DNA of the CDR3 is TGTGCCAGCAGCGCGACAGGGGTAGCCGAGCAGTACTTC.

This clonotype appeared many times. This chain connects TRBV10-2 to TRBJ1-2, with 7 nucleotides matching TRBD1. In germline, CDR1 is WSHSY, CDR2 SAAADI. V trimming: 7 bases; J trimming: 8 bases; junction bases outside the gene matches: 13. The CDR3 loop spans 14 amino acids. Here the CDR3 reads CASNRPGGNVGYTF. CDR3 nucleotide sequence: TGCGCCAGCAACCGTCCAGGGGGTAATGTGGGCTACACCTTC.

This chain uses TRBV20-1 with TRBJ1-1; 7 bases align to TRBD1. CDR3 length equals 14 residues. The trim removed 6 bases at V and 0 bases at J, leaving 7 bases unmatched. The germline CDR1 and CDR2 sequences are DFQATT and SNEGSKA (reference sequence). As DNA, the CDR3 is TGCAGTGCACGGACAGGTTTTCTGAACACTGAAGCTTTCTTT. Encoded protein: CSARTGFLNTEAFF.

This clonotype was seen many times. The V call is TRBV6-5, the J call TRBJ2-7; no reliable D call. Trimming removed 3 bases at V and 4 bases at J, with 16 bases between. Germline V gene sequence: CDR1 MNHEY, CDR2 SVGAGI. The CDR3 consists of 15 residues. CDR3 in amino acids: CASSYQVTTTYEQYF. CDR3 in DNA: TGTGCCAGCAGTTATCAGGTGACAACGACTTACGAGCAGTACTTC.

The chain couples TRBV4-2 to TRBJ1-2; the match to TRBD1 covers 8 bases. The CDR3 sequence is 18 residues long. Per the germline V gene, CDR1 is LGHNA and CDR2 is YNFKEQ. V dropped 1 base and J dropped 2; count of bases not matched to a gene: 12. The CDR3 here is CASSQGNLRAGGNYGYTF. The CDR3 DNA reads TGTGCCAGCAGCCAAGGGAACCTTCGGGCAGGGGGCAACTATGGCTACACCTTC.

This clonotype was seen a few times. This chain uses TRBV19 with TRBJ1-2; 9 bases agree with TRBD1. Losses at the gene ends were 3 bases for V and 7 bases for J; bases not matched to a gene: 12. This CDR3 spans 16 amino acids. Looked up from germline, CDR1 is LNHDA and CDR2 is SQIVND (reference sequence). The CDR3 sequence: CASSINRRDRDAGYTF. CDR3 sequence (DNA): TGTGCCAGTAGTATTAATCGCCGGGACAGGGACGCTGGCTACACCTTC.

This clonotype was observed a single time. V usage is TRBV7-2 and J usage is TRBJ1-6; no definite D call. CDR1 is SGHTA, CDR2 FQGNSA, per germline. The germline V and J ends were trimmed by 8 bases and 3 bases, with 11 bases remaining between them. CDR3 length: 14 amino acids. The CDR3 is CASQVGDYNSPLHF. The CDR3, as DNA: TGTGCCAGCCAAGTCGGGGACTATAATTCACCCCTCCACTTT.

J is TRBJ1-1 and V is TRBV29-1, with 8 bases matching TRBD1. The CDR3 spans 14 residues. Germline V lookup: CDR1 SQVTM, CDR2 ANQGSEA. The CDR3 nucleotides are TGCAGTCCCGACAGGGGACCGGCCCACACTGAAGCTTTCTTT. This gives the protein CSPDRGPAHTEAFF.

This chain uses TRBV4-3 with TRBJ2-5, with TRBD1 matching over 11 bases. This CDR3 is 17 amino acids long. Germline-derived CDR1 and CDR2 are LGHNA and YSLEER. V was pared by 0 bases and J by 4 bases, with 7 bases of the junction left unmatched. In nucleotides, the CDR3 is TGCGCCAGCAGCCAAGAAGGCGGGACAGGGGGGGGAGAGACCCAGTACTTC. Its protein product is CASSQEGGTGGGETQYF.